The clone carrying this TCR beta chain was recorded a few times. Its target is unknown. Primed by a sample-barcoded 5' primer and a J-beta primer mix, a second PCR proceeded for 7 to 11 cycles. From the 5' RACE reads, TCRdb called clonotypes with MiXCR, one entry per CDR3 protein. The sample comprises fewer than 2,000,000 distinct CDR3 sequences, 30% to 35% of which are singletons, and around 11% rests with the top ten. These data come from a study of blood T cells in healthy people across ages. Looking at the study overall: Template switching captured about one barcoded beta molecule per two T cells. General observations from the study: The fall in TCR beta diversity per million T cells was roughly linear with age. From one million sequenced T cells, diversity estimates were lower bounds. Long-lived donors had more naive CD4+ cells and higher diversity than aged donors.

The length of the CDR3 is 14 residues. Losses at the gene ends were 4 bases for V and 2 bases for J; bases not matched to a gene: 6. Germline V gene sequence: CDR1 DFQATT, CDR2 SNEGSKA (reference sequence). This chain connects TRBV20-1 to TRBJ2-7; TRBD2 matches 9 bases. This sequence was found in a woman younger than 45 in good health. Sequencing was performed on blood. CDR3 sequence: CSAIRLADTYEQYF. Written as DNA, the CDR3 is TGCAGTGCTATAAGACTAGCGGATACCTACGAGCAGTACTTC.